This entry lists 8 T cell receptor beta chains sequenced from one sample in a study of T cell repertoires in cytomegalovirus infection. One entry per CDR3 protein, called by TCRdb with MiXCR from the reads. This sample yields fewer than 1,000,000 distinct CDR3 sequences, of which approximately 31% are seen a single time; over 13% belongs to the top ten. These receptors are not linked to any known antigen. The sequencing used cultured CD8+ T cells from PBMCs, collected from culture after CMV antigen stimulation. All receptors derive from a human donor in good health (CMV status not recorded). Some clones in this sample may be carry-over from other donors' samples.

The rearrangement uses TRBV6-1 and TRBJ1-2; weak D call: TRBD1 (6 bases). V gave up 4 bases and J gave up 2 bases, with 11 bases separating them. Per germline, CDR1 MNHNS and CDR2 SASEGT. The CDR3 is made up of 14 amino acids. The CDR3 spells CASSGRGRNYGYTF. The CDR3 DNA reads as TGTGCCAGCAGTGGCAGGGGTCGAAACTATGGCTACACCTTC.

This chain joins TRBV6-1 and TRBJ2-7, with D unresolved. V was shortened by 4 bases and J by 1 base, with 8 bases between the two germline ends. From germline, CDR1 is MNHNS and CDR2 SASEGT. The CDR3 covers 13 residues. CDR3 nucleotide sequence: TGTGCCAGCAGTGTTCGGGTTTCCTACGAGCAGTACGTC. This translates into CASSVRVSYEQYV.

Only a few counts were recorded for this clonotype. The chain carries TRBV7-9 and TRBJ1-2; tentatively, D is TRBD1 (5 bases). This CDR3 has 13 residues. Germline V CDR1 and CDR2: SEHNR, FQNEAQ (reference sequence). Trimming took off 3 bases at V and 8 bases at J, with 13 bases between the two ends. The CDR3, as DNA: TGTGCCAGCAGCTTGGGGGTGACGGGCGGCTACACCTTC. It specifies CASSLGVTGGYTF.

Concerning this clonotype: No conserved phenylalanine or tryptophan is present at the end of the CDR3, so a read error is the likely explanation. The chain employs TRBV7-9 and TRBJ1-1, with a weak D call TRBD1 (5 bases). Between the trimmed V and J ends, which lost 0 bases and 2 bases, there was a span of 19 bases. The CDR3 runs 18 residues. The germline V gene encodes CDR1 SEHNR and CDR2 FQNEAQ (reference sequence). The CDR3, as DNA: TGTGCCAGCAGCTTAGCGGTGGGGATCAGGGATTTCAACACTGAAGCTTTCCTT. It yields the protein CASSLAVGIRDFNTEAFL.

The chain carries TRBV7-9 and TRBJ1-2; D ambiguous. The CDR3 loop spans 16 amino acids. Trimming removed 0 bases from V and 3 bases from J, with 14 bases in between. Germline-derived CDR1 and CDR2 are SEHNR and FQNEAQ (reference sequence). The CDR3 nucleotides read TGTGCCAGCAGCTTAGCCCTGCTCAGACGGGACTATGGCTACACCTTC. This sequence encodes CASSLALLRRDYGYTF.

This clonotype was observed many times. This chain uses TRBV7-2 with TRBJ2-1; 7 nucleotides match TRBD2. Germline V gene data show CDR1 as SGHTA and CDR2 as FQGNSA. The CDR3 runs 15 residues. The trim removed 2 bases at V and 5 bases at J, leaving 6 bases unmatched. The CDR3 DNA is TGTGCCAGCAGCTTAATGGGGGGGAATAACAATGAGCAGTTCTTC. This codes for CASSLMGGNNNEQFF.

This clonotype was seen a handful of times. The V gene is TRBV6-2 or TRBV6-3, the J gene TRBJ2-7; TRBD2 matches 14 bases. Losses at the gene ends were 4 bases for V and 11 bases for J; bases not matched to a gene: 4. Germline values: CDR1 MNHEY, CDR2 SVGEGT. This CDR3 is 13 amino acids long. CDR3 protein: CASSSGLAGAEYV. The CDR3 DNA follows: TGTGCCAGCAGTTCGGGACTAGCGGGGGCCGAGTACGTC.

This clonotype was counted only a few times. CDR3 in amino acids: CASNRIQDSGNTIYF. The CDR3 bases are TGTGCCAGCAACCGGATTCAGGACTCTGGAAACACCATATATTTT. The chain links TRBV13 to TRBJ1-3; D unclear. V shed 7 bases and J shed 0 bases, with 13 bases lying between them. The germline CDR1 and CDR2 sequences are PRHDT and FYEKMQ (reference sequence). The CDR3 is 15 amino acids.